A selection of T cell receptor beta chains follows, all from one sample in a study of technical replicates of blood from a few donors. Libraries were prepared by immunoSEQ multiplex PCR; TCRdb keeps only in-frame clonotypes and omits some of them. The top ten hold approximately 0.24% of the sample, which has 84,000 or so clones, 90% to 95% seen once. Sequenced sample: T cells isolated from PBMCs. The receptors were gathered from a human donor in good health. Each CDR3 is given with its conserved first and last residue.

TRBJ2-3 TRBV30 CAWSVGLAAEDTQYF
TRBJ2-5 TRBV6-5 CASCRDSTYLGTQYF
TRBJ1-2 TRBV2 CASRGTGASPDGYTF
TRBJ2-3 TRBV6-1 CASSTGFLDTQYF
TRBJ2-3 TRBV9 CASSASGRPSTDTQYF
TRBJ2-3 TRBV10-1 CASSEGTSGLGDTQYF
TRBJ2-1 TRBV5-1 CASSPGSGSEQFF
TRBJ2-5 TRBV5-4 CASSSTGTNETQYF
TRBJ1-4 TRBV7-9 CASSKQGFYEKLFF
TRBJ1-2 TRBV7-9 CASSLAATGENGYTF
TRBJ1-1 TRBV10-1 CASSDRANTEAFF
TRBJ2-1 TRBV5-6 CASSLAGGEQFF
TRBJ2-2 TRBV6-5 CASRSGTGSTGELFF
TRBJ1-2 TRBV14 CASSQEVPGYYGYTF
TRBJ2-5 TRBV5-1 CASSSQGTPGETQYF
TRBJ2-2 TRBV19 CASSRSVGIDGELFF
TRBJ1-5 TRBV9 CASSAGQINQPQHF
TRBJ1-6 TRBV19 CASRSMVTGLNSPLHF
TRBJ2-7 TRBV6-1 CASEDSNIYEQYF
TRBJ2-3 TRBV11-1 CASSLDRGDTQYF
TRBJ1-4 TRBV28 CASSVQGYEKLFF
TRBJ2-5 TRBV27 CASSFNMGLEETQYF